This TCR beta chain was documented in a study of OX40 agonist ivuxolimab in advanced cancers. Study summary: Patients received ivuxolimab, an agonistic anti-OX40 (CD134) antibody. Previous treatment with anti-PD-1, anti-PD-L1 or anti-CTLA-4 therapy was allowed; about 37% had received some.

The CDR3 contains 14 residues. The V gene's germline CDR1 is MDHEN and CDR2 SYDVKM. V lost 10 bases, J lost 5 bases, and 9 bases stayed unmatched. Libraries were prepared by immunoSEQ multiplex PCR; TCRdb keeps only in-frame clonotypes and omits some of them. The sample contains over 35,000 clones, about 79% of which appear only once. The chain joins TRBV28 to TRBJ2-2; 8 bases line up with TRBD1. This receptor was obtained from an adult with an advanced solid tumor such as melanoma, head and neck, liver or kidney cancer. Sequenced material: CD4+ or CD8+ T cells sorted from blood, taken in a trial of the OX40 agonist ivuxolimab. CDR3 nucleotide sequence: TGTGCCATTCGAGGACAGGGCGAGACCGGGGAGCTGTTTTTT. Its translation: CAIRGQGETGELFF. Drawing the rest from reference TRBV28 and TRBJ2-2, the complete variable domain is DVKVTQSSRYLVKRTGEKVFLECVQDMDHENMFWYRQDPGLGLRLIYFSYDVKMKEKGDIPEGYSVSREKKERFSLILESASTNQTSMYLCAIRGQGETGELFFGEGSRLTVL.